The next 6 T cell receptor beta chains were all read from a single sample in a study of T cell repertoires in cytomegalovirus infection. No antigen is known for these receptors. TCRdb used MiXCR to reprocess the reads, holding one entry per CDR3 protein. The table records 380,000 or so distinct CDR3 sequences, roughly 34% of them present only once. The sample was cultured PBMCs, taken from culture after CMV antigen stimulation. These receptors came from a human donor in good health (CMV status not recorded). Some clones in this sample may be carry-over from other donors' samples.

Here the CDR3 reads CASTRGVGTNEKLFF. In DNA, the CDR3 is TGTGCCAGCACGAGGGGCGTGGGAACTAATGAAAAACTGTTTTTT. The J gene is TRBJ1-4, the V gene TRBV6-5; tentative D call: TRBD1 (5 bases). CDR3 length equals 15 residues. Germline loops: CDR1 MNHEY, CDR2 SVGAGI. Trimming cost V 7 bases and J 1 base, with 13 bases left between them.

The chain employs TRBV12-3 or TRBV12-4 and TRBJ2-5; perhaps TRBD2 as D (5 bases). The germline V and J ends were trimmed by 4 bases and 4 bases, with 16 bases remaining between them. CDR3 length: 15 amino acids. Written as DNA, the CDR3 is TGTGCCAGCAGTTCCCCCCAACGGGCGGGAGAGACCCAGTACTTC. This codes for CASSSPQRAGETQYF.

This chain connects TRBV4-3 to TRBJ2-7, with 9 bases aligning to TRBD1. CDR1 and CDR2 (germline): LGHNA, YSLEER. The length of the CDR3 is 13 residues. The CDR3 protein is CAEHRGRPYEQYF. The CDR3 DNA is TGCGCGGAACACAGGGGGCGTCCCTACGAGCAGTACTTC.

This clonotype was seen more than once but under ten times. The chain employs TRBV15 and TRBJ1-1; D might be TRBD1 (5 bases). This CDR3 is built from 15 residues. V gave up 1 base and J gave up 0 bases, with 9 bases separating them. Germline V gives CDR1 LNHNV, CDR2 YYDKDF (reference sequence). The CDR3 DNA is TGTGCCACCAGCAGAGTGCAGGGCATGAACACTGAAGCTTTCTTT. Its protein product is CATSRVQGMNTEAFF.

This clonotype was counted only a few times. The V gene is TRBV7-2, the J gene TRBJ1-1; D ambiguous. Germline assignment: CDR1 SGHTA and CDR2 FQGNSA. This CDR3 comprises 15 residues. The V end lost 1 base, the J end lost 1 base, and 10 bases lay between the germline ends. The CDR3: CASSLELTRNTEAFF. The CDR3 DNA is TGTGCCAGCAGCTTAGAGCTAACAAGGAACACTGAAGCTTTCTTT.

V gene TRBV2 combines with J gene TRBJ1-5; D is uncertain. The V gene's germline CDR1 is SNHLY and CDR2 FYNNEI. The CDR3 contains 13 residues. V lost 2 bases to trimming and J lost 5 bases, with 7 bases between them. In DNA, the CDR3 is TGTGCCAGCAGTGAATTTCGAGATCAGCCCCAGCATTTT. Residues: CASSEFRDQPQHF.